These 27 T cell receptor beta chains were sequenced from one sample in a study of T cells expressing NK-cell markers. One entry per CDR3 protein, without DNA, is what TCRdb gives after re-calling the 5' RACE reads. Its table lists 500,000 to 700,000 distinct CDR3 sequences. Source material: blood T cells: a sorted CD56 or NKG2C T cell subset, CD4+ or CD8+ T cells, or bulk PBMC T cells (not recorded which). These receptors were taken from a man between 18 and 35 years old in good health.

The chain is built from TRBV12-3 or TRBV12-4 and TRBJ2-2; TCRdb calls TRBD1, which cannot be checked without DNA. The CDR3 extends over 20 amino acids. Here the CDR3 reads CASSPSGQGVPESNTGELFF.

V is TRBV28 and J is TRBJ1-3. This CDR3 is built from 14 residues. Germline V gene lookup returns CDR1 MDHEN and CDR2 SYDVKM. The CDR3 loop is CASSLYVSGNTIYF. The whole variable domain, filled in from reference TRBV28 and TRBJ1-3, reads DVKVTQSSRYLVKRTGEKVFLECVQDMDHENMFWYRQDPGLGLRLIYFSYDVKMKEKGDIPEGYSVSREKKERFSLILESASTNQTSMYLCASSLYVSGNTIYFGEGSWLTVV.

The V call is TRBV30, the J call TRBJ1-2; TCRdb gives TRBD1 as the D gene, but with no DNA this cannot be confirmed. Germline values: CDR1 GTSNPN, CDR2 SVGIG (reference sequence). The CDR3 is 14 residues long. CDR3 region: CAWSVGDTNYGYTF.

This rearrangement joins TRBV2 to TRBJ2-1; checking the TCRdb D call of TRBD2 is not possible without DNA. The CDR3 totals 16 residues. Germline V gene sequence: CDR1 SNHLY, CDR2 FYNNEI. The CDR3 sequence: CASSDLGTALYNEQFF.

The chain carries TRBV7-9 and TRBJ2-5; TCRdb's D gene call, TRBD2, goes unchecked for lack of DNA. Germline-derived CDR1 and CDR2 are SEHNR and FQNEAQ (reference sequence). CDR3 length equals 15 residues. The CDR3 reads CASSEMSGAQETQYF.

The rearrangement links TRBV3-1 to TRBJ2-2; as DNA is missing, the TRBD1 call by TCRdb cannot be tested. The germline V gene has CDR1 LGHDT and CDR2 YNNKEL (reference sequence). The CDR3 length is 16 residues. The CDR3 sequence is CASSRTAPWNTGELFF.

The chain employs TRBV19 and TRBJ2-7; lacking DNA, the TRBD1 call made by TCRdb goes unchecked. In germline, CDR1 is LNHDA, CDR2 SQIVND (reference sequence). The CDR3 has 13 residues. This chain's CDR3 is CASSIQRTAEQYF.

The gene calls are TRBV20-1 and TRBJ1-1; TCRdb outputs TRBD1, but without DNA this stays unchecked. CDR1 is DFQATT, CDR2 SNEGSKA, per germline (reference sequence). The CDR3 runs to 14 residues. The CDR3 spells CSARDSWGVLEAFF.

The CDR3 sequence: CASSLYRAGYTF. The chain has TRBV12-3 or TRBV12-4 and TRBJ1-2. The CDR3 has 12 residues.

The chain recombines TRBV6-5 with TRBJ1-2; TCRdb's D call, TRBD1, is unchecked because there is no DNA. Germline V lookup: CDR1 MNHEY, CDR2 SVGAGI. The CDR3 loop spans 13 amino acids. CDR3 region: CASSIRQGKGYTF.

V usage is TRBV25-1 and J usage is TRBJ2-5; TCRdb calls TRBD2, which cannot be checked without DNA. Germline CDR1 and CDR2: MGHDK and SYGVNS. This CDR3 has 15 residues. CDR3 sequence: CASRSSGLNGETQYF. The entire variable domain, with the rest obtained from reference TRBV25-1 and TRBJ2-5, is as follows: EADIYQTPRYLVIGTGKKITLECSQTMGHDKMYWYQQDPGMELHLIHYSYGVNSTEKGDLSSESTVSRIRTEHFPLTLESARPSHTSQYLCASRSSGLNGETQYFGPGTRLLVL.

The chain recombines TRBV6-1 with TRBJ1-1. The CDR3 is made up of 13 amino acids. CDR1 MNHNS and CDR2 SASEGT come from the germline V gene. The CDR3 sequence: CATEGVANTEAFF.

J is TRBJ2-3 and V is TRBV9; TCRdb proposes TRBD1, but this gene call is untestable without DNA. Germline V gene lookup returns CDR1 SGDLS and CDR2 YYNGEE. The CDR3 runs 13 residues. The CDR3 here is CASSAVHSDTQYF.

The chain is built from TRBV5-1 and TRBJ2-1; TCRdb gives TRBD1 as the D gene, but with no DNA this cannot be confirmed. The germline CDR1 and CDR2 sequences are SGHRS and YFSETQ. The CDR3 contains 16 residues. CDR3 sequence reads: CASTLTQGAGLNEQFF. Together with reference TRBV5-1 and TRBJ2-1, the CDR3 gives the full variable domain: KAGVTQTPRYLIKTRGQQVTLSCSPISGHRSVSWYQQTPGQGLQFLFEYFSETQRNKGNFPGRFSGRQFSNSRSEMNVSTLELGDSALYLCASTLTQGAGLNEQFFGPGTRLTVL.

The chain joins TRBV27 to TRBJ2-5; TCRdb's D gene call, TRBD2, goes unchecked for lack of DNA. The germline CDR1 and CDR2 sequences are MNHEY and SMNVEV (reference sequence). The CDR3 length is 15 residues. The CDR3 region is CASSYIAGGAETQYF.

V is TRBV6-1 and J is TRBJ2-1; TCRdb returns TRBD1, unconfirmable since there is no DNA. The CDR3 spans 16 residues. Germline lookup yields CDR1 MNHNS and CDR2 SASEGT. CDR3 region: CASSTTGGRYYNEQFF.

The CDR3 spells CASSQDETYTGELFF. The chain is built from TRBV14 and TRBJ2-2. This CDR3 region has 15 residues. Per germline, CDR1 SGHDN and CDR2 FVKESK.

The genes are TRBV5-1 and TRBJ2-3. This CDR3 has 15 residues. Germline CDR1 is SGHRS and CDR2 is YFSETQ. CDR3 amino acids: CASSLERGGTDTQYF.

The CDR3 sequence: CASSPAGGSNEQFF. The V gene is TRBV18, the J gene TRBJ2-1; checking the TCRdb D call of TRBD2 is not possible without DNA. CDR1 is KGHSH, CDR2 LQKENI, per germline. This CDR3 spans 14 amino acids.

The V gene is TRBV2, the J gene TRBJ2-1. There are 12 residues in the CDR3. Per germline, CDR1 SNHLY and CDR2 FYNNEI. This CDR3 reads CASTESGNEQFF.

The chain links TRBV5-1 to TRBJ2-5; lacking DNA, the TRBD1 call made by TCRdb goes unchecked. In germline, CDR1 is SGHRS, CDR2 YFSETQ. The CDR3 consists of 15 residues. The CDR3 here is CASSDGQGATETQYF.

The chain recombines TRBV7-8 with TRBJ1-3. Germline V gives CDR1 SGHVS, CDR2 FQNEAQ. This CDR3 has 14 amino acids. The CDR3 sequence is CASSPIITGNTIYF.

The rearrangement links TRBV5-6 to TRBJ1-1. This CDR3 region has 14 residues. Germline V gene sequence: CDR1 SGHDT, CDR2 YYEEEE. The CDR3 region is CASSLGGFSGEAFF. Complete variable domain (other parts from reference TRBV5-6 and TRBJ1-1): DAGVTQSPTHLIKTRGQQVTLRCSPKSGHDTVSWYQQALGQGPQFIFQYYEEEERQRGNFPDRFSGHQFPNYSSELNVNALLLGDSALYLCASSLGGFSGEAFFGQGTRLTVV.

The chain combines TRBV20-1 with TRBJ2-3; the TCRdb call, TRBD1, lacks DNA for checking. The germline V gene encodes CDR1 DFQATT and CDR2 SNEGSKA (reference sequence). CDR3 length equals 15 residues. The CDR3: CSAIRPGLATDTQYF.

The chain employs TRBV5-1 and TRBJ2-1; TCRdb's D call, TRBD2, is unchecked because there is no DNA. Per germline, CDR1 SGHRS and CDR2 YFSETQ. This CDR3 comprises 15 residues. The CDR3: CASSPASGLNNEQFF.

V is TRBV11-1 and J is TRBJ2-1; absent DNA, TCRdb's TRBD1 call cannot be checked. CDR1 and CDR2 from the germline V gene are SGHAT and FQDESV (reference sequence). This CDR3 region has 14 residues. CDR3 sequence: CASSSTGYRNEQFF.

The J gene is TRBJ2-7, the V gene TRBV3-1; TCRdb designates TRBD1, a call that cannot be tested without DNA. The germline gives CDR1 LGHDT, CDR2 YNNKEL (reference sequence). This CDR3 spans 16 amino acids. CDR3 residues: CASSQDPGQDSYEQYF.